The clone carrying this T cell receptor beta chain has only one observation. Its antigen is not identified. It was version v3.0 of the immunoSEQ assay that was run at survey level. TCRdb keeps only in-frame clones here, not all; method: immunoSEQ multiplex PCR. This sample has 9,500 to 15,000 clones, with roughly 82% found just once. The data originate from a study of long-term antiretroviral therapy in people with HIV. Study details: By about a decade, the earliest samples predate the 2015 immediate-ART recommendation.

General observations from the study: Versus controls, repertoires in people with HIV had narrower CDR3 length ranges. Possibly under older ART regimens, blood was drawn between 2004 and 2017.

This TCR was recovered from a man aged 50-60 years with HIV. This specimen was unsorted PBMCs, taken 8 to 8.5 years after starting antiretroviral therapy.

The CDR3 DNA reads TGTGCCAGCAGTCTGGACGGTTCCTACGAGCAGTACTTC. It translates to CASSLDGSYEQYF. J is TRBJ2-7 and V is TRBV28; D unclear. The CDR3 is 13 residues long. Trimming took off 5 bases at V and 1 base at J, with 9 bases between the two ends. Germline V lookup: CDR1 MDHEN, CDR2 SYDVKM. The entire variable domain, with the rest obtained from reference TRBV28 and TRBJ2-7, is as follows: DVKVTQSSRYLVKRTGEKVFLECVQDMDHENMFWYRQDPGLGLRLIYFSYDVKMKEKGDIPEGYSVSREKKERFSLILESASTNQTSMYLCASSLDGSYEQYFGPGTRLTVT.